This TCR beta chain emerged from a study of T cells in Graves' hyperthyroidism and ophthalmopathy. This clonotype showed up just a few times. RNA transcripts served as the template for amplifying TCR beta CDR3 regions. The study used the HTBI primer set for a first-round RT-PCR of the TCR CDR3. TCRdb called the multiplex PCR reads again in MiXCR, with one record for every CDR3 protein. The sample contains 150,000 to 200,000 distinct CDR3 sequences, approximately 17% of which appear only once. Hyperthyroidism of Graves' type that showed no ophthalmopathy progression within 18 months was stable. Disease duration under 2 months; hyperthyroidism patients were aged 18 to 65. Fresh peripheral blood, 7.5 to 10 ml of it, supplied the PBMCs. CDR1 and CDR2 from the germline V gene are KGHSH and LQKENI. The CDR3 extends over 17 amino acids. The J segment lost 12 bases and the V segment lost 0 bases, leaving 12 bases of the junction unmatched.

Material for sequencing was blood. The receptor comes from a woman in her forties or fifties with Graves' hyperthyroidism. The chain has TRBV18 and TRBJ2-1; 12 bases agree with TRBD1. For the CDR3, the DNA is TGTGCCAGCTCACCACCGTTAAGGGACAGGGGGCGCTTCTGGCAGTTCTTC. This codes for CASSPPLRDRGRFWQFF. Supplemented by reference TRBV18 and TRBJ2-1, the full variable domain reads NAGVMQNPRHLVRRRGQEARLRCSPMKGHSHVYWYRQLPEEGLKFMVYLQKENIIDESGMPKERFSAEFPKEGPSILRIQQVVRGDSAAYFCASSPPLRDRGRFWQFFGPGTRLTVL.